These T cell receptor beta chains were read from a single sample in a study of blood T cell repertoires in COVID-19. The protocol was immunoSEQ multiplex PCR, while the TCRdb copy is restricted to in-frame clones and leaves out a portion. The data hold roughly 74,000 clones, with about 91% observed a single time. Sequencing was carried out using peripheral blood. All receptors come from an elderly woman with active or convalescent COVID-19. Both conserved end residues are part of each CDR3. Each record gives: J gene, clone size, V gene, CDR3 protein. The listing skips clone size in some rows; elsewhere it reads once, few, many or a size class.

J: TRBJ2-3
size: once
V: TRBV5-1
CDR3: CASSSLAGQGTDTQYF

J: TRBJ1-5
size: -
V: TRBV5-1
CDR3: CASSQGQPNQPQHF

J: TRBJ1-2
size: few
V: TRBV12-3/TRBV12-4
CDR3: CASSLARISGYTF

J: TRBJ2-4
size: -
V: TRBV15
CDR3: CATSRDRAANIQYF

J: TRBJ1-4
size: -
V: TRBV19
CDR3: CASTLTGVNEKLFF

J: TRBJ1-1
size: -
V: TRBV11-3
CDR3: CASSLLRGGTEAFF

J: TRBJ2-5
size: once
V: TRBV14
CDR3: CASSSRGRRENQETQYF

J: TRBJ2-1
size: -
V: TRBV7-2
CDR3: CASSTRTSGGKGEQFF

J: TRBJ1-2
size: -
V: TRBV19
CDR3: CASSPQSAGAYGYTF

J: TRBJ1-2
size: once
V: TRBV6-2/TRBV6-3
CDR3: CASSYRTENYGYTF

J: TRBJ2-6
size: -
V: TRBV3-1/TRBV3-2
CDR3: CASSRQTPGANVLTF

J: TRBJ2-3
size: -
V: TRBV7-3
CDR3: CASSPNGLAGERVTDTQYF

J: TRBJ2-3
size: -
V: TRBV5-4
CDR3: CASRGGTTDTQYF

J: TRBJ2-5
size: -
V: TRBV5-1
CDR3: CASSPGTAQETQYF

J: TRBJ2-5
size: -
V: TRBV5-1
CDR3: CASSPGGAGRQETQYF

J: TRBJ2-5
size: -
V: TRBV9
CDR3: CASSVDPGQETQYF

J: TRBJ2-5
size: -
V: TRBV6-2/TRBV6-3
CDR3: CASSNAGGPWETQYF

J: TRBJ2-7
size: few
V: TRBV6-2/TRBV6-3
CDR3: CASSTMLGLAPYEQYF

J: TRBJ1-6
size: -
V: TRBV15
CDR3: CATSRGTGYNSPLHF

J: TRBJ2-3
size: -
V: TRBV5-4
CDR3: CASLASGGVHTDTQYF

J: TRBJ1-6
size: -
V: TRBV6-5
CDR3: CASSYESSYNSPLHF

J: TRBJ2-5
size: -
V: TRBV6-2/TRBV6-3
CDR3: CASSYSLEIQETQYF

J: TRBJ2-7
size: -
V: TRBV24-1
CDR3: CATSSAGSYEQYF

J: TRBJ2-7
size: -
V: TRBV10-3
CDR3: CAISGDRVHEQYF

J: TRBJ2-1
size: -
V: TRBV11-1
CDR3: CASSLEQGFNNEQFF

J: TRBJ1-5
size: -
V: TRBV7-2
CDR3: CASSLVNYQPQHF

J: TRBJ2-2
size: few
V: TRBV5-6
CDR3: CASSMTSGYTGELFF

J: TRBJ2-3
size: -
V: TRBV3-1/TRBV3-2
CDR3: CASSQDGLAGGADTQYF

J: TRBJ1-2
size: -
V: TRBV6-5
CDR3: CASKEMIPANYGYTF

J: TRBJ1-6
size: -
V: TRBV5-8
CDR3: CASSLSRASPLHF